The source of this T cell receptor (beta chain) is a study of cytomegalovirus exposure and HLA in healthy donors (TCRdb year 2017). About the full investigation: An earlier analysis of a few hundred of the donors reported 250 to 350 Gb of sequence data and 95 million to 140 million unique TCR beta sequences obtained from around 190 million T cells. An early release that covered 500 to 800 HLA-typed donors contained approximately 300 gigabases of sequencing data and tens of millions of unique TCR sequences. Among the roughly 400 genotyped donors, around 79% belonged to the genetic ancestry cluster associated with self-reported Caucasian donors. The study aimed to test whether signatures of past pathogen exposure could be identified by cataloging public T cell receptors. The study used immunosequencing to profile the T cell repertoires of approximately 630 subjects and linked those repertoires to cytomegalovirus serostatus. In addition to the first cohort of 650 to 800 subjects, a separate validation cohort of about 120 different subjects was used. The study combined high-throughput TCR immunosequencing, statistical association of individual TCRs with disease status, and machine learning to predict cytomegalovirus infection status. To study patterns of TCR occurrence, a later analysis re-analyzed previously published TCR beta repertoires from hundreds of donors and added high-resolution HLA genotyping. Rather than using new phenotypic data, the later analysis identified candidate immune exposures from TCR beta sequences and from how often those sequences occurred across donors. In an earlier analysis of roughly 600 of the donors, high-throughput TCR beta sequencing was used to judge whether each TCR beta V gene segment behaved as functional or pseudogenic. Donor age, sex, ethnicity and CMV serostatus were compiled alongside the repertoire data. In a later genetic analysis, genome-wide SNP genotypes for about three fifths of the roughly 670 donors were used, and that subset was treated as a discovery cohort. Every repertoire in the discovery cohort had been generated on one and the same sequencing platform. HLA typing covered class I and class II loci at four-digit resolution. Typing coverage varied by locus: roughly 620-640 donors for A, B, C, DRB1 and DQB1; approximately 560 for DQA1; approximately 570 for DPA1; roughly 470 for DPB1. Roughly five DR-DQ haplotypes were handled as single units for association and clustering because linkage in the cohort was strong. Among around 400 genotyped donors of the cohort, an average of approximately 240,000 unique TCR beta nucleotide sequences was sequenced per donor, of which roughly 18% were non-productive.

This clone has just a few counts. There is no known antigen for this receptor. No per-base quality is available; no much larger clone lies one base away. Libraries came from the immunoSEQ multiplex PCR assay. For the multiplex PCR, a mixture combining 60 forward primers for TCR Vbeta segments and 13 reverse primers for TCR Jbeta segments was used. A multiplex PCR assay on genomic DNA amplified the CDR3 region of rearranged TCR beta genes. Amplified TCR beta libraries were sequenced as 87-base-pair reads on the Illumina HiSeq System. In the authors' own workflow: A later analysis counted about 80 million unique TCR beta chains across the 550 to 750 repertoires, and around 9.9 million of these chains were shared by at least two donors. A nearest-neighbor algorithm error-corrected the raw reads and collapsed the reads into unique sequences, merging closely related sequences to remove PCR and sequencing errors. V, D and J gene segments were assigned by aligning CDR3 sequences to IMGT reference sequences. For a sequence to be retained, at least a six-nucleotide match to both a V gene segment and a J gene segment was required. A rearrangement was called productive if the CDR3 had no stop codons and remained in frame with V and J, and every other rearrangement was called non-productive. Following IMGT convention, CDR3 was defined as the stretch from the second conserved V-encoded cysteine up to the conserved J-encoded phenylalanine. The earlier analysis of more than 450 of the donors excluded sequences that lacked an unambiguous match to a single V gene segment. In an earlier analysis of approximately 500 of the donors, a V segment was called functional when productive rearrangements were above 56.7%, and segregating when the standard deviation between donors exceeded 5%. A statistical classification framework was built to diagnose cytomegalovirus status from the catalog of TCR beta chain sequences. A later analysis assigned V and J genes by comparing TCR nucleotide sequences with IMGT/GENE-DB human TR gene sequences. A later analysis assigned CDR3 sequences and most-parsimonious VDJ recombination scenarios with the TCRdist pipeline. In a later analysis, each TCR beta chain was defined by its CDR3 amino acid sequence together with its V-gene family, and reads lacking a unique V-gene family were excluded. As a way to deal with suspected cross-contamination and a sequencing artifact, a later analysis dropped 450 to 600 nucleotide sequences that were highly shared and had low generation probability. In a later analysis, a clonal expansion index for each public chain was calculated from normalized within-repertoire ranks of inferred template counts. Generation probabilities in a later analysis came from a VDJ recombination model fitted to out-of-frame rearrangements, and those results were checked against IGoR. In a later analysis, hypergeometric tests were used to score TCR-TCR, TCR-HLA and TCR-CMV co-occurrence, with a repertoire-size bias correction applied to TCR pairs. To estimate false discovery rates, a later analysis permuted the HLA or CMV assignments 20 times. In a later analysis, co-occurring TCRs were grouped using DBSCAN, and TCRdist sequence similarity was added for clustering within HLA-allele-positive subsets. Co-occurrence clustering excluded repertoires with fewer than 30,000 or more than 120,000 public chains, plus five with anomalous nucleotide sharing. TCRdb's version of the immuneACCESS table is confined to in-frame rearrangements and falls short of the full clone set. An unresolved V gene accounts for under half of the shortfall where checked; the remainder is of unknown origin. Clone size and the V and J calls come from that table; the DNA yielded D and trimming. This sample has about 99,000 clones in its table, and about 78% of those were observed once. The ten largest clonotypes hold 3.4% of the sample.

The cohort comprised around 700 healthy bone marrow donors. At the time of sampling, all cohort members were nominally healthy, though unrecorded immune exposures were likely present. The donor tested CMV seronegative and was one of the 352 seronegative cohort members. A peripheral blood sample was provided by each donor, and peripheral blood mononuclear cells were used for TCR beta sequencing. The Qiagen DNeasy Blood Extraction Kit was used to extract genomic DNA from the blood cell samples. The full study reports these points: It was suggested by the authors that the approach could potentially be generalized to other disease states and immunological phenotypes. In a later analysis, TCR association rates were found to vary across HLA loci, with the most associated TCRs seen for DRB1 alleles and the fewest for HLA-C alleles. Several of the top co-occurrence clusters appeared to be linked to parvovirus B19, influenza, CMV and Epstein-Barr virus, according to a later analysis. A further reported finding was that TCR beta sequences accurately predicted the HLA-A and HLA-B alleles for most subjects in the first cohort. A later analysis associated 15,000 to 20,000 TCR beta sequences with specific HLA alleles at a false discovery rate of 0.05. In vitro tests confirmed that three of the cytomegalovirus-associated TCR beta chains recognize cytomegalovirus antigens. For the cohort, immune exposure information was limited to CMV serostatus. The cohort was sequenced for TCR beta chains only, and without alpha or paired-chain data the features that could be detected were limited. While some public TCRs were present in many individuals, most TCR sequences turned up only very rarely across donors. When HLA alleles, especially DR and DQ, strongly co-occurred, TCR associations were difficult to assign to individual alleles. Because HLA typing was missing for some donors at each locus, association tests included only the typed subset. A total of some 180 TCR beta chains were listed by the study as associated with cytomegalovirus. According to a later analysis, most CMV-associated TCR beta chains appeared to be HLA-restricted, and the HLA associations seemed to be driven largely by CMV exposure. Because the 87-base-pair reads could not distinguish some IMGT-functional V segments, including TRBV6-2 and TRBV6-3, those segments were excluded. The classifier was reported to diagnose cytomegalovirus status with high specificity and sensitivity in both the original and validation cohorts. Broadly in line with IMGT annotations, most TCR beta V segments showed up in productive rearrangements about 87% or about 30% of the time in an earlier analysis of 450 to 600 of the donors. Roughly uniform sequencing depth across donors was assumed in presence/absence analyses, although this assumption may not hold. A cluster of highly shared sequence variants was judged likely to be a technical artifact of the sequencing pipeline. A later genetic analysis associated a missense DCLRE1C variant with V-gene and J-gene trimming of TCR beta chains, and an independent cohort replicated the association. Seventeen rarely observed V segments, including chromosome 9 orphons, were excluded from the earlier analysis of several hundred of the donors because counts were too low. Linkage disequilibrium might explain the correlated functional status among segregating V segments, but an unknown experimental factor could not be excluded. According to a later genetic analysis, donors in an Asian-associated ancestry cluster had fewer N-insertions in productive TCRs than the roughly 670-donor mean. In a later analysis, HLA-associated TCR beta chains showed more clonal expansion and lower generation probabilities than non-associated chains that were equally common.

The CDR3 covers 18 residues, taking in both the cysteine and the phenylalanine. The DNA shown is the 54-base CDR3, in frame from base 1. The germline V gene supplies CDR1 MGHRA and CDR2 YSYEKL. The junction shows trimming of 2 bases on V and 1 base on J, and the gene matches do not reach 9 bases of it. The source material was PBMCs. The rearrangement joined TRBV4-1 to TRBJ2-7, with 12 bases matching TRBD1. The TCR originated in a man aged 35-49 years in good health and CMV-seronegative. The CDR3 protein: CASSQNLPGQGASYEQYF. The nucleotides read TGCGCCAGCAGCCAAAATCTTCCGGGACAGGGGGCTTCCTACGAGCAGTACTTC.